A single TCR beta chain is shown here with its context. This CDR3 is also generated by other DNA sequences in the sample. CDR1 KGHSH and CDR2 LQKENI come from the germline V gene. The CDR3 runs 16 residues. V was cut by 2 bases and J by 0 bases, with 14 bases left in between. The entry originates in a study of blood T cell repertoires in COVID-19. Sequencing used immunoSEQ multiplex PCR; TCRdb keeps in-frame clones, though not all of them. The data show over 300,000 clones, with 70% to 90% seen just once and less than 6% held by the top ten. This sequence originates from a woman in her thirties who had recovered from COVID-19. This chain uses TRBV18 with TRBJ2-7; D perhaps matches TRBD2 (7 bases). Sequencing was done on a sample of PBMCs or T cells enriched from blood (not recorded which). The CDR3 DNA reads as TGTGCCAGCTCACCAAGCAGGGGAGGGAGCTCCTACGAGCAGTACTTC. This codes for CASSPSRGGSSYEQYF.